This T cell receptor beta chain was sequenced for a study of blood T cell repertoires in COVID-19. In the original analysis: Amplification from reference gene primers served as the basis for estimated nucleated cell counts. Generated by immunoSEQ multiplex PCR, the TCRdb table keeps only in-frame clones and is missing some. The V and J calls and the clone size are those of that table, but D and trimming were determined from the DNA. The table has 150,000 to 200,000 clones, roughly 82% seen once. In its sample, this clone was seen once. Participants' reported clinical history set cohort assignment. The CDR3 consists of 13 residues. Looked up from germline, CDR1 is MNHEY and CDR2 is SVGAGI. Trimming pared 5 bases from V and 2 bases from J, leaving 9 bases between.

This chain connects TRBV6-5 to TRBJ1-1; D call uncertain. The sequenced material came from PBMCs or T cells enriched from blood (not recorded which). This receptor was taken from a woman in her fifties or sixties with acute COVID-19. The CDR3 DNA reads as TGTGCCAGCAGTACCGGAGATAACACTGAAGCTTTCTTT. It translates to CASSTGDNTEAFF.